The 30 T cell receptor beta chains reported below all come from one sample, sequenced in a study of blood T cell repertoires in COVID-19. Sequencing used immunoSEQ multiplex PCR; TCRdb keeps in-frame clones, though not all of them. The sample has approximately 300,000 clones; about 85% are singletons. The specimen sequenced was PBMCs or T cells enriched from blood (not recorded which). The receptors originated from a woman under 40 who had been exposed to COVID-19.

The chain couples TRBV10-3 to TRBJ1-2; TRBD1 matches 8 bases. The V and J ends lost 6 bases and 8 bases, in that order; junction bases with no gene match: 8. The CDR3 runs to 13 residues. The germline CDR1 and CDR2 sequences are ENHRY and SYGVKD. CDR3 amino acids: CAIRKNDRGGYTF. The DNA of the CDR3 is TGTGCCATCAGAAAAAATGACAGGGGCGGCTACACCTTC.

Here the CDR3 DNA reads TGCGCCAGCAGTCACCGGCCGGGACAAATCTCTGGGGCCAACGTCCTGACTTTC. Protein: CASSHRPGQISGANVLTF. The J gene is TRBJ2-6, the V gene TRBV23-1; weak D call: TRBD1 (6 bases). TRBV23-1 is labeled an ORF, and its function is uncertain. V was trimmed by 3 bases and J by 0 bases, leaving 15 bases between them. The CDR3 has 18 residues.

CDR3 protein: CASSYPDSRFGSGYTF. Written as DNA, the CDR3 is TGTGCCAGCAGTTACCCGGATTCCAGGTTTGGAAGCGGCTACACCTTC. This chain joins TRBV6-2 or TRBV6-3 and TRBJ1-2; no clear D. This CDR3 region has 16 residues. Germline loops: CDR1 MNHEY, CDR2 SVGEGT. V lost 2 bases and J lost 8, with 21 bases in between.

This sequence joins TRBV6-5 and TRBJ2-7; TRBD1 is a possible D gene (6 bases). The ends were cut back, 6 bases at V and 2 bases at J, with 17 bases in the middle. CDR1 is MNHEY, CDR2 SVGAGI, per germline. The CDR3 loop spans 15 amino acids. The CDR3 spells CASRQNQGNTYEQYF. The CDR3 DNA reads TGTGCCAGCAGACAGAACCAGGGGAACACCTACGAGCAGTACTTC.

The CDR3 here is CASSFFAGLDEQFF. The CDR3 DNA follows: TGTGCCAGCAGTTTTTTCGCAGGGTTGGATGAGCAGTTCTTC. The genes are TRBV28 and TRBJ2-1; perhaps TRBD1 as D (5 bases). The CDR3 is made up of 14 amino acids. Germline loops: CDR1 MDHEN, CDR2 SYDVKM. The V end was cut by 3 bases, the J end by 8 bases, with 14 bases between.

V is TRBV2 and J is TRBJ1-2; TRBD1 agrees at 7 bases. The CDR3 contains 14 residues. Trimming took 4 bases from V and 0 from J; bases not matched to a gene: 2. The germline V gene has CDR1 SNHLY and CDR2 FYNNEI. The DNA for the CDR3 is TGTGCCAGCAGTGGAAGGGGGCCTAACTATGGCTACACCTTC. This encodes CASSGRGPNYGYTF.

The rearrangement uses TRBV5-4 and TRBJ2-3; 10 bases line up with TRBD2. CDR1 and CDR2 from the germline V gene are SGHNT and YYREEE (reference sequence). The V segment lost 1 base and the J segment 14 bases; nucleotides outside the gene matches: 7. This CDR3 contains 13 residues. The CDR3 DNA follows: TGTGCCAGCAGCTTGCTAGCGGGAGAAAAGGGGTATTTT. Protein: CASSLLAGEKGYF.

The rearrangement links TRBV7-3 to TRBJ2-1; 7 bases agree with TRBD2. Germline V gene lookup returns CDR1 SGHTA and CDR2 FQGTGA. This CDR3 is built from 16 residues. V shed 7 bases, J shed 2 bases, and the junction held 11 bases outside the gene matches. The CDR3: CASTPSAGRPYNEQFF. The CDR3 nucleotides are TGTGCCAGCACCCCATCAGCGGGGAGACCCTACAATGAGCAGTTCTTC.

The gene calls are TRBV19 and TRBJ2-6; D possibly corresponds to TRBD2 (5 bases). This CDR3 contains 17 residues. Trimming took 1 base from V and 5 from J, leaving 15 bases between them. Germline-derived CDR1 and CDR2 are LNHDA and SQIVND (reference sequence). Here the CDR3 DNA reads TGTGCCAGTAGTATAGGGAGAGGGAATGATTGGGCCAACGTCCTGACTTTC. It encodes CASSIGRGNDWANVLTF.

This clone was recorded only once. This chain links TRBV30 with TRBJ2-2; 7 bases map to TRBD1. The CDR3 has 13 residues. The germline V gene encodes CDR1 GTSNPN and CDR2 SVGIG (reference sequence). V shed 6 bases, J shed 1 base, and the junction held 2 bases outside the gene matches. The CDR3 region is CACAGGNTGELFF. The CDR3, as DNA: TGTGCCTGCGCAGGGGGGAACACCGGGGAGCTGTTTTTT.

The chain has TRBV9 and TRBJ2-2; TRBD2 agrees at 7 bases. Trimming cost V 0 bases and J 4 bases; bases outside gene matches: 12. Germline V gene sequence: CDR1 SGDLS, CDR2 YYNGEE. The length of the CDR3 is 18 residues. CDR3: CASSVGVGGPVSTGELFF. The CDR3 nucleotides read TGTGCCAGCAGCGTAGGGGTGGGAGGGCCGGTTAGCACCGGGGAGCTGTTTTTT.

Worth noting for this clone: This same CDR3 is encoded by further DNA sequences in the sample. The V call is TRBV24-1, the J call TRBJ1-5, with 7 bases that match TRBD1. J lost 2 bases, V lost 4 bases, and 4 bases had no gene match. The CDR3 is 15 amino acids. Looked up from germline, CDR1 is KGHDR and CDR2 is SFDVKD. The CDR3 bases are TGTGCCACCAGTGACCCCGACAGGGGCAATCAGCCCCAGCATTTT. This encodes CATSDPDRGNQPQHF.

The J gene is TRBJ2-7, the V gene TRBV15; TRBD1 matches at 10 bases. Germline assignment: CDR1 LNHNV and CDR2 YYDKDF (reference sequence). The CDR3 has 15 amino acids. The V segment lost 1 base and the J segment 1 base; nucleotides outside the gene matches: 1. CDR3: CATSRGGQGSYEQYF. In nucleotides, the CDR3 is TGTGCCACCAGCAGAGGGGGACAGGGGTCCTACGAGCAGTACTTC.

The chain joins TRBV5-6 to TRBJ2-7, with D possibly TRBD1 on 5 matching bases. The CDR3 extends over 16 amino acids. Germline CDR1 is SGHDT and CDR2 is YYEEEE. V was trimmed by 1 base and J by 3 bases, leaving 17 bases between them. DNA for the CDR3: TGTGCCAGCAGCTTGAGGTCGGCCAGTAGGGGCTACGAGCAGTACTTC. Protein product: CASSLRSASRGYEQYF.

The chain joins TRBV13 to TRBJ1-1; 8 bases are shared with TRBD1. Germline CDR1 and CDR2: PRHDT and FYEKMQ (reference sequence). The CDR3 sequence is 15 residues long. V trimming: 5 bases; J trimming: 6 bases; junction bases outside the gene matches: 11. As DNA, the CDR3 is TGTGCCAGCAGCGACCCCTCAGGGGGCCTCTCTGAAGCTTTCTTT. Translation: CASSDPSGGLSEAFF.

The chain has TRBV6-5 and TRBJ2-1; TRBD1 might be the D (6 bases). V lost 4 bases and J lost 7, with 8 bases in between. The germline CDR1 and CDR2 sequences are MNHEY and SVGAGI. The CDR3 consists of 12 residues. In DNA, the CDR3 is TGTGCCAGCAGTTCGGGACAAAATGAGCAGTTCTTC. It translates to CASSSGQNEQFF.

The chain couples TRBV7-6 to TRBJ1-2; a weak D match, TRBD1 (5 bases). The V gene's germline CDR1 is SGHVS and CDR2 FNYEAQ. The CDR3 is made up of 13 amino acids. Trimming cost V 4 bases and J 8 bases, with 14 bases left between them. CDR3 coding DNA: TGTGCCAGCAGCTCCATCACGAAGGGGGGCTACACCTTC. It yields the protein CASSSITKGGYTF.

The gene calls are TRBV3-1 (or the pseudogene TRBV3-2) and TRBJ2-7, with TRBD2 matching over 8 bases. V shed 0 bases, J shed 5 bases, and the junction held 6 bases outside the gene matches. The CDR3 spans 15 residues. Germline V gives CDR1 LGHDT, CDR2 YNNKEL (reference sequence). The CDR3 here is CASSQDGTRSDEQYF. The DNA for the CDR3 is TGTGCCAGCAGCCAAGATGGGACTAGGTCCGACGAGCAGTACTTC.

The chain joins TRBV2 to TRBJ1-5, with 7 bases that match TRBD1. There are 15 residues in the CDR3. Trimming removed 8 bases from V and 4 bases from J; junction bases left unmatched: 11. The germline gives CDR1 SNHLY, CDR2 FYNNEI. The CDR3 DNA sequence: TGTGCCAGCGCTTCGTCAGGGACAGCTAATCAGCCCCAGCATTTT. As protein: CASASSGTANQPQHF.

The V gene is TRBV4-3, the J gene TRBJ2-3; possible D gene TRBD2, 7 bases. Trimming took 3 bases from V and 2 from J, leaving 21 bases between them. The CDR3 runs to 18 residues. The germline gives CDR1 LGHNA, CDR2 YSLEER. This CDR3 reads CASSHSASGGSFTDTQYF. Here the CDR3 DNA reads TGCGCCAGCAGCCATTCCGCATCGGGGGGCTCATTCACAGATACGCAGTATTTT.

This clone was detected once. CDR3 nucleotides: TGTGCCAGCAGGACTGGGACCAGGGGACAGCCCCAGCATTTT. Protein: CASRTGTRGQPQHF. V and J are TRBV6-5 and TRBJ1-5; possibly TRBD1 for D (6 bases). Looked up from germline, CDR1 is MNHEY and CDR2 is SVGAGI. Trimming left V 6 bases short and J 7 bases short, with 16 bases between. The CDR3 has 14 residues.

In this sample, this clone turned up a few times. The V and J genes are TRBV19 and TRBJ1-4; 8 nucleotides align to TRBD1. There are 16 residues in the CDR3. From germline, CDR1 is LNHDA and CDR2 SQIVND (reference sequence). With V trimmed by 3 bases and J by 12 bases, 15 bases remained unmatched. CDR3 DNA sequence: TGTGCCAGTAGTATTGGGCTTGACAGGGGAAGTGGTCAACTGTTTTTT. Translating gives CASSIGLDRGSGQLFF.

This rearrangement joins TRBV19 to TRBJ1-2, with D unresolved. This CDR3 is 13 amino acids long. Trimming removed 5 bases at V and 7 bases at J, with 14 bases between. CDR1 is LNHDA and CDR2 is SQIVND in the germline V gene (reference sequence). CDR3 sequence: CASSPGWLSGYTF. In nucleotides, the CDR3 is TGTGCCAGTAGTCCGGGATGGCTTAGTGGCTACACCTTC.

The V gene is TRBV7-9, the J gene TRBJ1-4; D is possibly TRBD1 (5 bases). This CDR3 spans 16 amino acids. The germline gives CDR1 SEHNR, CDR2 FQNEAQ (reference sequence). V was cut by 4 bases and J by 3 bases, with 15 bases left in between. Written as DNA, the CDR3 is TGTGCCAGCAGCTCAGGTTCGGGGGTAGCTAATGAAAAACTGTTTTTT. Protein: CASSSGSGVANEKLFF.

This chain connects TRBV19 to TRBJ2-1; 9 bases line up with TRBD2. Germline CDR1 and CDR2: LNHDA and SQIVND (reference sequence). The CDR3 loop spans 15 amino acids. Trimming at V came to 11 bases and at J to 4 bases, leaving 12 bases not matched to a gene. The CDR3 region is CAVGASGTSYNEQFF. The DNA for the CDR3 is TGTGCCGTAGGGGCTAGCGGGACTTCATACAATGAGCAGTTCTTC.

This chain uses TRBV29-1 with TRBJ1-1; tentatively, D is TRBD1 (5 bases). The length of the CDR3 is 13 residues. Germline V CDR1 and CDR2: SQVTM, ANQGSEA. The V end lost 3 bases, the J end lost 0 bases, and 8 bases lay between the germline ends. In DNA form, the CDR3 reads TGCAGCGTTGAGCCAGGGATGAACACTGAAGCTTTCTTT. Its translation is CSVEPGMNTEAFF.

This clone has just one count. The chain joins TRBV28 to TRBJ1-1; no clear D. Trimming cost V 3 bases and J 0 bases, with 8 bases left between them. The V gene's germline CDR1 is MDHEN and CDR2 SYDVKM. The CDR3 has 14 residues. CDR3 residues: CASSLVGVNTEAFF. The CDR3 DNA follows: TGTGCCAGCAGTTTGGTCGGAGTGAACACTGAAGCTTTCTTT.

This clone was detected only a few times. This chain connects TRBV6-2 or TRBV6-3 to TRBJ2-2; 8 bases match TRBD1. V was pared by 5 bases and J by 4 bases, with 6 bases of the junction left unmatched. The CDR3 contains 15 residues. Looked up from germline, CDR1 is MNHEY and CDR2 is SVGEGT. The CDR3 nucleotides are TGTGCCAGCAGTCGGGACAGGCTCGGCACCGGGGAGCTGTTTTTT. This translates into CASSRDRLGTGELFF.

This clone was observed a handful of times. J is TRBJ2-2 and V is TRBV19, with D unclear. V was shortened by 3 bases and J by 4 bases, with 9 bases between the two germline ends. CDR3 length: 14 amino acids. Germline CDR1 reads LNHDA; CDR2 reads SQIVND (reference sequence). The DNA of the CDR3 is TGTGCCAGTAGTATGGCAGCGTTCACCGGGGAGCTGTTTTTT. Its protein is CASSMAAFTGELFF.

The CDR3 loop is CASSQGTGVITEAFF. In DNA form, the CDR3 reads TGTGCCAGCAGCCAAGGGACAGGGGTGATCACTGAAGCTTTCTTT. V gene TRBV4-2 combines with J gene TRBJ1-1; TRBD1 matches 9 bases. The germline CDR1 and CDR2 sequences are LGHNA and YNFKEQ. The CDR3 has 15 residues. With 1 base clipped from V and 4 bases from J, the junction kept 4 bases outside the gene matches.